Reported below is one TCR beta chain. Antigen: not known. The data are from a study of shared clonotypes between healthy human individuals. Study summary: Participating donors consisted of two women and a few men aged 18 to 49.

The CDR3 has 17 amino acids. Germline V gene sequence: CDR1 SGHVS, CDR2 FNYEAQ. With 5 bases clipped from V and 0 bases from J, the junction kept 8 bases outside the gene matches. Here immunoSEQ multiplex PCR was the method, and the copy in TCRdb shows in-frame clones only, minus some. The sample yields 2,500,000 or so clones, 90% to 95% seen once. Notes on the study in general: Estimated richness was generally greater in naive than memory subsets.

Material: naive CD4+ T cells from PBMCs. Noted subset: CD45RA+ positively selected. The rearrangement links TRBV7-6 to TRBJ2-1; 9 positions match TRBD2. The sequence was collected from a man aged 18 to 30 in good health. Some clones in this sample may be carry-over from other donors' samples. CDR3 sequence reads: CASSPRTSASSYNEQFF. The CDR3 bases are TGTGCCAGCAGCCCAAGGACTAGCGCAAGCTCCTACAATGAGCAGTTCTTC. Variable domain in full (rest from reference TRBV7-6 and TRBJ2-1): GAGVSQSPRYKVTKRGQDVALRCDPISGHVSLYWYRQALGQGPEFLTYFNYEAQQDKSGLPNDRFSAERPEGSISTLTIQRTEQRDSAMYRCASSPRTSASSYNEQFFGPGTRLTVL.